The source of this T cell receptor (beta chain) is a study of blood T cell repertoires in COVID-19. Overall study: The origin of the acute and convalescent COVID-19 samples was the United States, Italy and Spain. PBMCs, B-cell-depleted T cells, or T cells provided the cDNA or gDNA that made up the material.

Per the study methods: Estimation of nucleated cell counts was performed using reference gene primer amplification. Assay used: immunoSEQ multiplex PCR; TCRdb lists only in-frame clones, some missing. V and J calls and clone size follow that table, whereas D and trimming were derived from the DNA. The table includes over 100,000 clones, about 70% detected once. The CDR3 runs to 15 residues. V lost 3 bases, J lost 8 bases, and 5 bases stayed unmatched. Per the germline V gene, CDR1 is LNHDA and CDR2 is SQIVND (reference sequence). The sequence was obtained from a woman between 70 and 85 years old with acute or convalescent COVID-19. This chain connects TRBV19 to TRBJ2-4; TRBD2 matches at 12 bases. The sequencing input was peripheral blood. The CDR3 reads CASSIPSGGVDIQYF. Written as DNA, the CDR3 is TGTGCCAGTAGTATTCCTAGCGGGGGGGTAGACATTCAGTACTTC. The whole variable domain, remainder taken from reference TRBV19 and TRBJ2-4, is DGGITQSPKYLFRKEGQNVTLSCEQNLNHDAMYWYRQDPGQGLRLIYYSQIVNDFQKGDIAEGYSVSREKKESFPLTVTSAQKNPTAFYLCASSIPSGGVDIQYFGAGTRLSVL.